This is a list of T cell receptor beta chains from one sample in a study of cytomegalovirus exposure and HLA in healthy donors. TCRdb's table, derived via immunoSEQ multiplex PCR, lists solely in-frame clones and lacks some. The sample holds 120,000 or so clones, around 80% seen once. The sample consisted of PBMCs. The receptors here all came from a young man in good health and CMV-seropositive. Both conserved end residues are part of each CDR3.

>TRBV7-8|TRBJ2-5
CASSLVRLAGIETQYF
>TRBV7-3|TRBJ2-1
CASSYSGNSYNEQFF
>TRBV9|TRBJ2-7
CASSVDISYEQYF
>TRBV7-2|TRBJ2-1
CASTVLAGAYSEQFF
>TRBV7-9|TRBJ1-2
CASSQRQAPIDGYTF
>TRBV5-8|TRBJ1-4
CASSLGSHNEKLFF
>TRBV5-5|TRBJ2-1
CASSLGSGTNEQFF
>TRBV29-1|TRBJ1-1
CSVYGPGTEAFF
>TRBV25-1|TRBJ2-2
CASSESGRAGELFF
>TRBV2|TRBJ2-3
CASRERGTSLDTQYF
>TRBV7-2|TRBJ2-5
CASSLNKETQYF
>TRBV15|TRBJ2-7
CATSRDSGKYEQYF
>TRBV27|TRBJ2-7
CASSEGTSGTSYEQYF
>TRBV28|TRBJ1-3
CASSRPPNRGQGAGNTIYF
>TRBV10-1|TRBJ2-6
CASNPKSILVSGANVLTF
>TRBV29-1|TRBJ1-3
CSVPGSGNTIYF
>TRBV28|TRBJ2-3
CASSYVPYGDSSTDTQYF
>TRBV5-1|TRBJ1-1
CASTMAQGPSTEAFF
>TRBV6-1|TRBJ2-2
CASSQGAGELFF
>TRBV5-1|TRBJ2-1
CASSLLAGENEQFF
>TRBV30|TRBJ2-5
CAWSVFGESGHF
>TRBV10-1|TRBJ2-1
CASSEGLAGGLEQFF